The source of this T cell receptor beta chain is a study of control samples from healthy donors and cancer patients. The protocol was immunoSEQ multiplex PCR, while the TCRdb copy is restricted to in-frame clones and leaves out a portion. The sample lists more than 95,000 clones, around 92% occurring once. V gave up 0 bases and J gave up 8 bases, with 15 bases separating them. This CDR3 spans 16 amino acids. Germline CDR1 is SGDLS and CDR2 is YYNGEE. This sequence was found in a man aged 80 or over with head and neck cancer. The sequenced material came from PBMCs. This sequence joins TRBV9 and TRBJ1-6, with a possible D match to TRBD1 (5 bases). The chain's CDR3 is CASSVDQGHQYSPLHF. DNA for the CDR3: TGTGCCAGCAGCGTAGACCAGGGTCACCAATATTCACCCCTCCACTTT.